Below are 8 T cell receptor beta chains sequenced from a single sample in a study of CD8+ T cells in alopecia areata. Following extraction, RNA underwent reverse transcription to cDNA, which served as the sequencing template. Sequencing was performed with immunoSEQ multiplex PCR; in TCRdb, only in-frame clones are kept and a portion is missing. The data contain about 180,000 clones, roughly 63% of them singletons. Sequenced here: CD4+ T cells sorted from blood, sampled at week 0. The receptors here all came from a human donor with alopecia areata.

This chain connects TRBV28 to TRBJ2-3, with D possibly being TRBD2 (5 bases). The CDR3 has 14 residues. The germline CDR1 and CDR2 sequences are MDHEN and SYDVKM. V was trimmed by 6 bases and J by 1 base, leaving 11 bases between them. DNA of the CDR3: TGTGCCAGCAGGAGGGTTGACGGCACAGATACGCAGTATTTT. This codes for CASRRVDGTDTQYF.

The CDR3 DNA sequence: TGTGCCAGCAGCCCAGGGGCCGCAGATACGCAGTATTTT. The encoded protein is CASSPGAADTQYF. The chain joins TRBV7-8 to TRBJ2-3, with D possibly TRBD1 on 6 matching bases. V lost 5 bases and J lost 4, with 10 bases in between. The length of the CDR3 is 13 residues. Germline V gene data show CDR1 as SGHVS and CDR2 as FQNEAQ.

The V gene is TRBV29-1, the J gene TRBJ2-5; D is ambiguous. Per the germline V gene, CDR1 is SQVTM and CDR2 is ANQGSEA. V gave up 5 bases and J gave up 5 bases, with 15 bases separating them. The CDR3 loop spans 13 amino acids. The CDR3: CSVSGRQVETQYF. The CDR3 DNA sequence: TGCAGCGTTTCGGGCCGCCAGGTTGAGACCCAGTACTTC.

This clone was seen a few times. Here the CDR3 DNA reads TGCAGCGTTGAAGATCGGACAGGGGTTGGAGCTTTCTTT. Translated: CSVEDRTGVGAFF. The rearrangement joins TRBV29-1 to TRBJ1-1; the match to TRBD1 covers 9 bases. Per the germline V gene, CDR1 is SQVTM and CDR2 is ANQGSEA. This CDR3 has 13 amino acids. With 0 bases clipped from V and 10 bases from J, the junction kept 6 bases outside the gene matches.

The V call is TRBV2, the J call TRBJ1-4; D is undetermined. CDR1 SNHLY and CDR2 FYNNEI come from the germline V gene. This CDR3 is 11 amino acids long. V lost 3 bases and J lost 8, with 4 bases in between. The DNA of the CDR3 is TGTGCCAGCAGTGATTGGGAAAAACTGTTTTTT. This codes for CASSDWEKLFF.

This clone came up once. The V call is TRBV10-3, the J call TRBJ2-7; 8 positions agree with TRBD1. From germline, CDR1 is ENHRY and CDR2 SYGVKD. Unmatched junction bases numbered 9, after V lost 10 bases and J lost 7 bases. This CDR3 is 12 amino acids long. The chain's CDR3 is CATAGTGVEQYF. CDR3 nucleotides: TGTGCCACCGCAGGGACAGGAGTTGAGCAGTACTTC.

This clone was observed once. The genes are TRBV30 and TRBJ1-5; no definite D call. Germline values: CDR1 GTSNPN, CDR2 SVGIG (reference sequence). This CDR3 has 13 residues. Deletions cut 1 base from V and 3 bases from J, with 7 bases between. CDR3 DNA: TGTGCCTGGAGTGGGGAATTCAATCAGCCCCAGCATTTT. Amino acid sequence: CAWSGEFNQPQHF. Filled out from reference TRBV30 and TRBJ1-5, the complete variable domain reads SQTIHQWPATLVQPVGSPLSLECTVEGTSNPNLYWYRQAAGRGLQLLFYSVGIGQISSEVPQNLSASRPQDRQFILSSKKLLLSDSGFYLCAWSGEFNQPQHFGDGTRLSIL.

This sequence joins TRBV30 and TRBJ2-7; no reliable D call. In germline, CDR1 is GTSNPN, CDR2 SVGIG (reference sequence). The CDR3 totals 12 residues. The V end lost 2 bases, the J end lost 9 bases, and 14 bases lay between the germline ends. In nucleotides, the CDR3 is TGTGCCTGGAGTTCTCGGATGGACGGGCAGTACTTC. Its translation: CAWSSRMDGQYF.